The 25 T cell receptor beta chains presented below share a single source sample, sequenced in a study of blood T cell repertoires in COVID-19. Assay: immunoSEQ multiplex PCR; the TCRdb copy retains only in-frame clones and omits some. The repertoire has around 160,000 clones, about nine tenths of them found once; the top ten carry 2% to 2.5%. The sample comprised peripheral blood. Receptors were obtained from a human donor in a cohort sampled during active COVID-19.

This clone was picked up one time. CDR3 DNA: TGTGCCAGTAGGAGGGTGACAACGGGAGAGCGGAATGAGCAGTTCTTC. It encodes CASRRVTTGERNEQFF. This chain uses TRBV19 with TRBJ2-1, with D tentatively TRBD2 (6 bases). CDR3 size: 16 residues. Trimming pared 6 bases from V and 7 bases from J, leaving 22 bases between. The germline gives CDR1 LNHDA, CDR2 SQIVND (reference sequence).

The chain is built from TRBV5-1 and TRBJ2-7; 11 bases are shared with TRBD2. V lost 4 bases, J lost 3 bases, and 6 bases stayed unmatched. The CDR3 is made up of 15 amino acids. Germline CDR1 and CDR2: SGHRS and YFSETQ. The DNA for the CDR3 is TGCGCCAGCAGCCCCTTAGCGGGGGGGAGCTACGAGCAGTACTTC. This codes for CASSPLAGGSYEQYF.

The J gene is TRBJ2-2, the V gene TRBV5-1, with D possibly matching TRBD1 (6 bases). The CDR3 has 15 residues. Germline V gene lookup returns CDR1 SGHRS and CDR2 YFSETQ. Deletions cut 4 bases from V and 6 bases from J, with 16 bases between. As DNA, the CDR3 is TGCGCCAGCAGCCCCCAGGGGCCCCTCTCCGGGGAGCTGTTTTTT. Translated, it gives CASSPQGPLSGELFF.

J is TRBJ1-1 and V is TRBV19, with D perhaps TRBD1 (6 bases). The CDR3 totals 14 residues. Trimming removed 5 bases from V and 7 bases from J, with 17 bases in between. The V gene's germline CDR1 is LNHDA and CDR2 SQIVND (reference sequence). The CDR3 DNA reads TGTGCCAGTAGTTTCACGACAGGCCTGAATGAAGCTTTCTTT. It translates to CASSFTTGLNEAFF.

The chain carries TRBV5-4 and TRBJ2-1; D may be TRBD2 (6 bases). CDR3 length equals 16 residues. Trimming took off 4 bases at V and 0 bases at J, with 14 bases between the two ends. CDR1 is SGHNT, CDR2 YYREEE, per germline (reference sequence). The CDR3 DNA follows: TGTGCCAGCAGCCAAGATACTAGCAGCTCCTACAATGAGCAGTTCTTC. Translating gives CASSQDTSSSYNEQFF.

This clone occurred once. This chain connects TRBV5-4 to TRBJ2-7, with D perhaps TRBD2 (7 bases). The CDR3 is 15 residues long. The ends were cut back, 4 bases at V and 2 bases at J, with 16 bases in the middle. CDR1 and CDR2 (germline): SGHNT, YYREEE (reference sequence). Here the CDR3 reads CASSPGMGGPYEQYF. The CDR3 bases are TGTGCCAGCAGCCCCGGTATGGGGGGGCCCTACGAGCAGTACTTC.

This clone appeared a single time. The chain is built from TRBV29-1 and TRBJ1-2; perhaps TRBD1 as D (6 bases). Germline V CDR1 and CDR2: SQVTM, ANQGSEA. Deletions cut 6 bases from V and 8 bases from J, with 16 bases between. The CDR3 loop spans 12 amino acids. The DNA of the CDR3 is TGCAGCGTACCCCCTTCAGGGGACGGCTACACCTTC. It is translated as CSVPPSGDGYTF. Together with reference TRBV29-1 and TRBJ1-2, the CDR3 gives the full variable domain: SAVISQKPSRDICQRGTSLTIQCQVDSQVTMMFWYRQQPGQSLTLIATANQGSEATYESGFVIDKFPISRPNLTFSTLTVSNMSPEDSSIYLCSVPPSGDGYTFGSGTRLTVV.

The chain joins TRBV4-1 to TRBJ2-5; D is unclear. This CDR3 region has 13 residues. Trimming left V 1 base short and J 5 bases short, with 8 bases between. Germline CDR1 and CDR2: MGHRA and YSYEKL. The CDR3 spells CASSQVLVETQYF. CDR3 DNA sequence: TGCGCCAGCAGCCAAGTACTCGTGGAGACCCAGTACTTC.

The chain combines TRBV28 with TRBJ2-1; 9 bases agree with TRBD1. J lost 6 bases, V lost 10 bases, and 4 bases had no gene match. Germline assignment: CDR1 MDHEN and CDR2 SYDVKM. The CDR3 is 12 amino acids. The CDR3 coding sequence is TGTGCCATTGGACAGGGGACCAATGAGCAGTTCTTC. Its protein product is CAIGQGTNEQFF.

The rearrangement joins TRBV6-6 to TRBJ1-2; maybe TRBD1 (6 bases). V lost 3 bases and J lost 4, with 15 bases in between. Per the germline V gene, CDR1 is MNHNY and CDR2 is SVGAGI (reference sequence). The CDR3 extends over 15 amino acids. CDR3 DNA: TGTGCCAGCAGTTATCCTCCGGGACACCTCTATGGCTACACCTTC. It encodes CASSYPPGHLYGYTF.

The V gene is TRBV5-6, the J gene TRBJ2-1, with 15 bases fitting TRBD2. The CDR3 contains 19 residues. The junction had 11 bases not matched to a gene; V was cut back by 2 bases and J by 5 bases. CDR1 is SGHDT and CDR2 is YYEEEE in the germline V gene. In DNA, the CDR3 is TGTGCCAGCAGCTTATCGTTTAGGGGACTAGCGGGAGGAAACAATGAGCAGTTCTTC. It translates to CASSLSFRGLAGGNNEQFF.

The chain recombines TRBV20-1 with TRBJ2-7; D gene uncertain. Trimming removed 3 bases at V and 2 bases at J, with 11 bases between. The CDR3 has 13 residues. Germline V gene lookup returns CDR1 DFQATT and CDR2 SNEGSKA (reference sequence). This CDR3 reads CSASGFTAYEQYF. The CDR3 coding sequence is TGCAGTGCTAGTGGTTTTACTGCCTACGAGCAGTACTTC.

This clone was recorded only once. V usage is TRBV7-2 and J usage is TRBJ2-1, with a tentative D call TRBD1 (6 bases). The CDR3 has 16 amino acids. Germline CDR1 is SGHTA and CDR2 is FQGNSA. The V and J ends lost 1 base and 3 bases respectively, with 13 bases between them. CDR3 region: CASSLGLQGFYNEQFF. The CDR3 DNA follows: TGTGCCAGCAGCTTAGGTCTACAGGGATTCTACAATGAGCAGTTCTTC.

The chain carries TRBV2 and TRBJ1-5; TRBD1 matches at 11 bases. The CDR3 covers 15 residues. J was trimmed by 7 bases and V by 5 bases; bases with no gene match: 7. Germline V lookup: CDR1 SNHLY, CDR2 FYNNEI. The DNA for the CDR3 is TGTGCCAGCAGTTCGGGACAGGGGGGGTGGCAGCCCCAGCATTTT. Protein sequence: CASSSGQGGWQPQHF.

Many counts were recorded for this clone. The chain combines TRBV7-2 with TRBJ1-3, with TRBD1 matching 10 bases. Germline V lookup: CDR1 SGHTA, CDR2 FQGNSA. The CDR3 is made up of 15 amino acids. V shed 1 base and J 8 bases; nucleotides not matched to a gene: 5. CDR3 residues: CASSLVGTGAHTIYF. CDR3 nucleotides: TGTGCCAGCAGCTTAGTTGGGACAGGGGCGCACACCATATATTTT.

The rearrangement joins TRBV30 to TRBJ1-1, with no clear D. Per germline, CDR1 GTSNPN and CDR2 SVGIG (reference sequence). The CDR3 runs to 13 residues. Trimming took off 5 bases at V and 1 base at J, with 11 bases between the two ends. CDR3 sequence: CAWEETGNTEAFF. CDR3 coding DNA: TGTGCCTGGGAAGAGACGGGGAACACTGAAGCTTTCTTT.

J is TRBJ2-1 and V is TRBV3-1 (or the pseudogene TRBV3-2); the D is unclear. V shed 0 bases and J shed 0 bases, with 6 bases lying between them. The CDR3 covers 15 residues. Germline loops: CDR1 LGHDT, CDR2 YNNKEL (reference sequence). DNA of the CDR3: TGTGCCAGCAGCCAAGACAGGCTCTCCTACAATGAGCAGTTCTTC. Its protein is CASSQDRLSYNEQFF.

The chain is built from TRBV28 and TRBJ1-6, with D hard to call. This CDR3 is built from 17 residues. The germline V and J ends were trimmed by 5 bases and 0 bases, with 14 bases remaining between them. Germline values: CDR1 MDHEN, CDR2 SYDVKM. CDR3 region: CASSPASMSSYNSPLHF. CDR3 sequence (DNA): TGTGCCAGCAGTCCTGCATCCATGAGCTCCTATAATTCACCCCTCCACTTT.

V gene TRBV6-2 or TRBV6-3 combines with J gene TRBJ1-5; weak D call: TRBD1 (5 bases). V gave up 5 bases and J gave up 0 bases, with 8 bases separating them. Germline V lookup: CDR1 MNHEY, CDR2 SVGEGT. This CDR3 is 14 amino acids long. CDR3 region: CASSGGDSNQPQHF. The CDR3 nucleotides are TGTGCCAGCAGTGGGGGGGATAGCAATCAGCCCCAGCATTTT.

This sequence joins TRBV9 and TRBJ2-1, with 9 nucleotides matching TRBD2. Germline V gene sequence: CDR1 SGDLS, CDR2 YYNGEE. The CDR3 is made up of 20 amino acids. After removal of 4 bases from V and 1 base from J, the junction contained 18 bases not matched to a gene. The CDR3 spells CASSTNRFSGSDDSYNEQFF. As DNA, the CDR3 is TGTGCCAGCAGCACCAACCGCTTTAGCGGGAGCGACGATTCCTACAATGAGCAGTTCTTC.

The chain uses TRBV4-3 and TRBJ1-2, with TRBD1 identical over 9 bases. Germline V gene data show CDR1 as LGHNA and CDR2 as YSLEER. V was clipped by 0 bases and J by 8 bases; unmatched bases: 4. This CDR3 comprises 14 residues. CDR3 in amino acids: CASSQERDRVGYTF. Written as DNA, the CDR3 is TGCGCCAGCAGCCAAGAACGGGACAGGGTGGGCTACACCTTC.

V gene TRBV5-6 combines with J gene TRBJ2-3; TRBD2 might be the D (5 bases). CDR3 length equals 15 residues. Germline V lookup: CDR1 SGHDT, CDR2 YYEEEE. Trimming took off 7 bases at V and 3 bases at J, with 18 bases between the two ends. CDR3 residues: CASLAYRDRTDTQYF. In nucleotides, the CDR3 is TGTGCCAGCTTAGCCTATCGGGATCGGACAGATACGCAGTATTTT.

This clone has only one observation. The rearrangement uses TRBV18 and TRBJ2-2; 14 nucleotides align to TRBD2. The germline V gene has CDR1 KGHSH and CDR2 LQKENI. J lost 4 bases, V lost 6 bases, and 4 bases had no gene match. The CDR3 contains 16 residues. The CDR3, as DNA: TGTGCCAGCTCGCGAGGACTAGCGGGAGGCACCGGGGAGCTGTTTTTT. This encodes CASSRGLAGGTGELFF.

The chain links TRBV6-5 to TRBJ2-3, with 7 bases aligning to TRBD2. The CDR3 is 14 residues long. Germline V gives CDR1 MNHEY, CDR2 SVGAGI. V trimming: 7 bases; J trimming: 2 bases; junction bases outside the gene matches: 6. The CDR3 region is CASTDSGATDTQYF. The CDR3 DNA is TGTGCCAGCACCGACAGCGGGGCCACAGATACGCAGTATTTT.

The rearrangement joins TRBV7-9 to TRBJ2-7, with D possibly matching TRBD2 (6 bases). CDR1 is SEHNR and CDR2 is FQNEAQ in the germline V gene (reference sequence). With 1 base removed from V and 3 bases from J, the gap between germline ends came to 10 bases. CDR3 length: 14 residues. The CDR3 DNA reads TGTGCCAGCAGCTTAGGGGGGGTACTCTACGAGCAGTACTTC. Amino acids: CASSLGGVLYEQYF.